This TCR beta chain was found in a study of beta chain features in type 1 diabetes. The authors sorted CD4+ naive, central memory, regulatory and stem cell-like memory cells via CD45RO/CCR7/CD25/CD127/CD95/CD27. Germline lookup yields CDR1 ENHRY and CDR2 SYGVKD. The CDR3 contains 16 residues. The V and J ends lost 0 bases and 3 bases respectively, with 14 bases between them. Whole-study results and caveats: Researchers caution that PCR might favor shorter templates, equally among patients and controls.

Isolated RNA was reverse transcribed in full, so expressed TCRB transcripts were sequenced. Some clones are missing from TCRdb's copy, which holds only in-frame ones; the method was immunoSEQ multiplex PCR. The sample holds tens of thousands of clones; around 63% are singletons and the top ten take 2.2%. To note about this clone: What it binds is not known.

The chain joins TRBV10-3 to TRBJ2-5; possible D gene TRBD2, 6 bases. The receptor's source is a woman under 30 in good health. Sequenced sample: Tregs from blood. The CDR3 DNA reads TGTGCCATCAGTGAGTCTCGGGGGACCGGAAAAGAGACCCAGTACTTC. Its protein product is CAISESRGTGKETQYF.